This T cell receptor (beta chain) is from a study of regulatory T cells in long-lasting Graves disease. At least ten counts were recorded for this clonotype. The antigen is not known. The sample's time point: newly diagnosed GD, antithyroid drugs for less than 3 months. Scientists built the TCR library using RNA that was extracted from PBMCs. From an endocrinology department in Xi'an, China, came the patients. Assembly of TCR beta libraries relied on iRepertoire HTBI primers together with Arm-PCR of CDR3 regions. TCRdb fed the multiplex PCR reads into MiXCR, producing one record per CDR3 protein. Of approximately 400,000 distinct CDR3 sequences detected, about 15% appear once; the ten largest clones hold roughly a sixth. Whole-study results and caveats: Persistent Graves' patients showed reduced TCR diversity versus newly diagnosed patients.

CDR3 length equals 14 residues. Germline V gene lookup returns CDR1 SGHTA and CDR2 FQGNSA. Deletions cut 5 bases from V and 4 bases from J, with 14 bases between. The data were also submitted as part of a second study, on T cells in Graves' hyperthyroidism and ophthalmopathy.

The source of this sequence is a woman aged 25 to 39 with Graves disease. The V call is TRBV7-2, the J call TRBJ1-1, with a possible D match to TRBD1 (6 bases). The sequencing used peripheral blood mononuclear cells (PBMCs), collected at new diagnosis, from a patient treated with antithyroid drugs. This CDR3 reads CASSINPDSTEAFF. Written as DNA, the CDR3 is TGTGCCAGCAGCATCAACCCGGACAGCACTGAAGCTTTCTTT.